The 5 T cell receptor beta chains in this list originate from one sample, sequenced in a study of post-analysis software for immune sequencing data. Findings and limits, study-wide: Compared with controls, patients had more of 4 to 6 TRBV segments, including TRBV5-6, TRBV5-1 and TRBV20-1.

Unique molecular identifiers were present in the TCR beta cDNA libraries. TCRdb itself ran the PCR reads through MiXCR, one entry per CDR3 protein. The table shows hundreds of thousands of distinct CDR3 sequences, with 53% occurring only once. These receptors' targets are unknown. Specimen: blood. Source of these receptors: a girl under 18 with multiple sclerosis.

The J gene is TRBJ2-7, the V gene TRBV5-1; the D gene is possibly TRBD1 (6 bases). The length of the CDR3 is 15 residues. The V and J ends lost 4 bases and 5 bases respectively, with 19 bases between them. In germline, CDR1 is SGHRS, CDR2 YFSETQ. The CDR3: CASSPKWTDQNEQYF. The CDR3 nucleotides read TGCGCCAGCAGCCCAAAATGGACAGACCAAAACGAGCAGTACTTC.

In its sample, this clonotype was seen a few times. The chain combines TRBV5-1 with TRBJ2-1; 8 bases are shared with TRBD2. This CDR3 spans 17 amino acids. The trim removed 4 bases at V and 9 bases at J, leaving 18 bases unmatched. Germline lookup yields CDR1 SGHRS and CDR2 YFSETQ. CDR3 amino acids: CASSPAGTSTVRSEQFF. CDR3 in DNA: TGCGCCAGCAGCCCAGCCGGGACTAGTACCGTCCGGTCTGAGCAGTTCTTC.

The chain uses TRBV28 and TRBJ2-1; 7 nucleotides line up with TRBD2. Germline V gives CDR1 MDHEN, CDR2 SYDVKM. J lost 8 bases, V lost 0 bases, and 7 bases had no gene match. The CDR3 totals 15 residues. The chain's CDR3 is CASSLWGGPLDEQFF. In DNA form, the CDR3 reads TGTGCCAGCAGTTTATGGGGAGGGCCCTTGGATGAGCAGTTCTTC.

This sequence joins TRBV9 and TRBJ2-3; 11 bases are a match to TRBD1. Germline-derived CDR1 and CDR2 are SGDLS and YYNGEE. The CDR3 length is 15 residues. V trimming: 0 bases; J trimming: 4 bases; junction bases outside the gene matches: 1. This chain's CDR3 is CASSVGGQGADTQYF. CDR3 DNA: TGTGCCAGCAGCGTAGGGGGACAGGGGGCAGATACGCAGTATTTT. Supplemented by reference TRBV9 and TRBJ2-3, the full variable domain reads DSGVTQTPKHLITATGQRVTLRCSPRSGDLSVYWYQQSLDQGLQFLIQYYNGEERAKGNILERFSAQQFPDLHSELNLSSLELGDSALYFCASSVGGQGADTQYFGPGTRLTVL.

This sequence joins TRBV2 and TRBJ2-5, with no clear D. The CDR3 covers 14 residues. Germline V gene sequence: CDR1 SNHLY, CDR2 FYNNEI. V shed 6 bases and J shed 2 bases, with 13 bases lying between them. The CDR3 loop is CASSVGSSQETQYF. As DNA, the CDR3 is TGTGCCAGCAGCGTGGGATCTTCGCAAGAGACCCAGTACTTC.